These T cell receptor beta chains were read from a single sample in a study of T-cell memory formation after mild COVID-19. Each CDR3 protein is one row after TCRdb ran MiXCR on the 5' RACE reads. The sample has fewer than 300,000 distinct CDR3 sequences, around 17% seen once. Sequencing was carried out using PBMCs or a T cell subset sorted from them (not recorded which). The receptors shown here come from a man aged 18 to 30 who had mild COVID-19 (a few samples of this study predate the infection). Cell type and time point are not known. The CDR3 runs from the conserved cysteine through the conserved F or W. The D gene is left open where the match is weak. The size entry is marked missing in some rows and otherwise reads once, few, many or a size class.

>.|TRBV7-9|.|TRBJ2-5
TGTGCCAGCAGCCCTAGCCACCGGGCTGAGGAGACCCAGTACTTC
CASSPSHRAEETQYF
>.|TRBV19|TRBD1|TRBJ2-1
TGTGCCAGTAGTATAACCCCGACAGGGTATCGCAATGAGCAGTTCTTC
CASSITPTGYRNEQFF
>many|TRBV28|.|TRBJ2-3
TGTGCCAGCAGTCCCCCCAGGGATACGCAGTATTTT
CASSPPRDTQYF
>few|TRBV15|TRBD1|TRBJ2-1
TGTGCCACCAGCAGAGATTTGGGACAGGGGAATGAGCAGTTCTTC
CATSRDLGQGNEQFF
>few|TRBV4-1|TRBD1|TRBJ1-5
TGCGCCAGCAGCCAGGCCGGGACAGGGGCCCAGCCCCAGCATTTT
CASSQAGTGAQPQHF
>.|TRBV10-3|.|TRBJ2-2
TGTGCCATCAGTGACCGGGGAGGGAGGACAGCCGGGGAGCTGTTTTTT
CAISDRGGRTAGELFF
>.|TRBV4-1|.|TRBJ2-7
TGCGCCAGCAGCCAGGAACCGGGAAACCACGACGAGCAGTACTTC
CASSQEPGNHDEQYF
>.|TRBV5-1|TRBD2|TRBJ2-5
TGCGCCAGCAGCTTGGTTAGCGGGGCGGAGACCCAGTACTTC
CASSLVSGAETQYF
>.|TRBV2|.|TRBJ2-5
TGTGCCAGCAGCCCCGGGAGACGGCTCCAAGAGACCCAGTACTTC
CASSPGRRLQETQYF
>few|TRBV18|.|TRBJ2-2
TGTGCCAGCTCACCACAGGGGTCATTGTACACCGGGGAGCTGTTTTTT
CASSPQGSLYTGELFF
>many|TRBV7-2|TRBD2|TRBJ2-3
TGTGCCAGCAGCTTATCCGGACTAGCCGCAGATACGCAGTATTTT
CASSLSGLAADTQYF
>.|TRBV4-3|.|TRBJ2-1
TGCGCCAGCAGCCAAGACTTGACGTCGGGCAATGAGCAGTTCTTC
CASSQDLTSGNEQFF
>.|TRBV20-1|.|TRBJ1-5
TGCAGTGCTAGAGAGTCGGGGGACCAGCCCCAGCATTTT
CSARESGDQPQHF
>few|TRBV20-1|.|TRBJ2-7
TGCAGTGCTAGGGGGGGACCTTCGGACGAGCAGTACTTC
CSARGGPSDEQYF
>.|TRBV12-3/TRBV12-4|TRBD1|TRBJ2-1
TGTGCCAGTCGGACAGGGGGGGGCAATGAGCAGTTCTTC
CASRTGGGNEQFF
>.|TRBV7-2|TRBD2|TRBJ2-1
TGTGCCAGCAGGATTAGAAGCGGGGGGCTCTACAATGAGCAGTTCTTC
CASRIRSGGLYNEQFF